This T cell receptor beta chain originates from a study of cytomegalovirus exposure and HLA in healthy donors. Points from the study as a whole: Most TCR sequences were rare, but some public TCRs occurred in many donors. About 87% or about 30% of the time was how often most TCR beta V segments were productive, according to an earlier analysis.

PCR involved 60 Vbeta and 13 Jbeta primers. The data were produced by immunoSEQ multiplex PCR, yet TCRdb's version contains in-frame clones alone and is incomplete. The sample includes nearly 110,000 clones, 71% seen only once; the top ten take about 2.5%. This clone was picked up one time. Its specificity is not known. Germline V gene lookup returns CDR1 KGHSH and CDR2 LQKENI. The CDR3 extends over 15 amino acids. The V gene lost 2 bases and the J gene lost 12 bases, with 20 bases spanning the gap. Sample: PBMCs. The chain couples TRBV18 to TRBJ1-5; D possibly corresponds to TRBD1 (6 bases). The TCR was taken from a female donor in good health and CMV-seronegative. In nucleotides, the CDR3 is TGTGCCAGCTCACCAGGCATCGGGGGGCTGACTATCCAGCATTTT. This translates into CASSPGIGGLTIQHF.